A selection of T cell receptor beta chains follows, all from one sample in a study of T cells in Graves' hyperthyroidism and ophthalmopathy. MiXCR was run by TCRdb on the multiplex PCR reads, yielding one entry per CDR3 protein. The table records about 690,000 distinct CDR3 sequences, roughly a sixth of them present only once. What was sequenced was blood. The receptors were gathered from a man over 45 with Graves' hyperthyroidism. Each CDR3 is given with its conserved first and last residue. The order of the fields is J gene, V gene, CDR3 protein.

j_gene: TRBJ2-2; v_gene: TRBV19; CDR3aa: CASSPSGRVAGELFF
j_gene: TRBJ1-3; v_gene: TRBV29-1; CDR3aa: CSTLRPGSGTIYF
j_gene: TRBJ2-1; v_gene: TRBV7-9; CDR3aa: CASSLAIIRREGRSEQFF
j_gene: TRBJ2-3; v_gene: TRBV6-1; CDR3aa: CASRLAGGRTDTQYF
j_gene: TRBJ2-7; v_gene: TRBV7-2; CDR3aa: CASSPWAGSSYEQYF
j_gene: TRBJ2-4; v_gene: TRBV20-1; CDR3aa: CSAIIAGGPVNIQYF
j_gene: TRBJ2-1; v_gene: TRBV12-5; CDR3aa: CASGFWLAGEENEQFF
j_gene: TRBJ2-1; v_gene: TRBV20-1; CDR3aa: CSARPSWREGHNEQFF
j_gene: TRBJ1-5; v_gene: TRBV27; CDR3aa: CASSPRGFNNQPQHF
j_gene: TRBJ2-3; v_gene: TRBV5-1; CDR3aa: CASSPQIPADTQYF
j_gene: TRBJ1-4; v_gene: TRBV28; CDR3aa: CASRTRWQGAINEKLFF
j_gene: TRBJ1-1; v_gene: TRBV12-3/TRBV12-4; CDR3aa: CASRVNGNTEAFF
j_gene: TRBJ2-2; v_gene: TRBV28; CDR3aa: CASSQLLGQLNTGELFF
j_gene: TRBJ1-2; v_gene: TRBV7-2; CDR3aa: CASSFGRGQGAFGYTF
j_gene: TRBJ2-1; v_gene: TRBV27; CDR3aa: CASSFAAGGYNEQFF
j_gene: TRBJ1-1; v_gene: TRBV19; CDR3aa: CASSRTGFAVFF
j_gene: TRBJ2-4; v_gene: TRBV28; CDR3aa: CASSTRIAGGPVDGYIQYF
j_gene: TRBJ2-5; v_gene: TRBV10-3; CDR3aa: CAIKGTSETQYF
j_gene: TRBJ2-7; v_gene: TRBV7-8; CDR3aa: CASSPRGGGPLEQYF
j_gene: TRBJ2-5; v_gene: TRBV6-1; CDR3aa: CASSLRVSGIETQYF
j_gene: TRBJ1-1; v_gene: TRBV30; CDR3aa: CAWRGQGFTEAFF
j_gene: TRBJ2-2; v_gene: TRBV19; CDR3aa: CASSIQGSGELFF
j_gene: TRBJ2-1; v_gene: TRBV7-9; CDR3aa: CASSSSRASSYNEQFF
j_gene: TRBJ1-2; v_gene: TRBV9; CDR3aa: CASSNDRAANYGYTF
j_gene: TRBJ2-1; v_gene: TRBV6-1; CDR3aa: CASSFSRRGPYNEQFF
j_gene: TRBJ2-3; v_gene: TRBV5-1; CDR3aa: CASSLDGQGTDTQYF
j_gene: TRBJ2-2; v_gene: TRBV5-4; CDR3aa: CASSLAQGAGELFF
j_gene: TRBJ1-4; v_gene: TRBV7-9; CDR3aa: CASSLPGSQSEKLFF
j_gene: TRBJ1-5; v_gene: TRBV19; CDR3aa: CASSTDGGPGNF
j_gene: TRBJ2-7; v_gene: TRBV28; CDR3aa: CASSFQGSSSHEQYF
j_gene: TRBJ1-5; v_gene: TRBV19; CDR3aa: CASTIQGWGNQPQHF
j_gene: TRBJ2-3; v_gene: TRBV18; CDR3aa: CASSPRGRQAGDTQYF
j_gene: TRBJ2-7; v_gene: TRBV7-2; CDR3aa: CASSLIIYEQYF
j_gene: TRBJ1-1; v_gene: TRBV5-1; CDR3aa: CASSERSPDTEAFF
j_gene: TRBJ1-1; v_gene: TRBV28; CDR3aa: CASSFLPNTEAFF
j_gene: TRBJ2-4; v_gene: TRBV7-2; CDR3aa: CASSLVSGGDIQYF
j_gene: TRBJ2-1; v_gene: TRBV7-9; CDR3aa: CASSLGGWTSEYEQFF
j_gene: TRBJ1-2; v_gene: TRBV27; CDR3aa: CASRSLGYGYTF
j_gene: TRBJ2-3; v_gene: TRBV11-2; CDR3aa: CASSLDAREGTDTQYF
j_gene: TRBJ1-1; v_gene: TRBV4-1; CDR3aa: CASSQLGHLNTEAFF
j_gene: TRBJ1-6; v_gene: TRBV13; CDR3aa: CASSKQASPLHF
j_gene: TRBJ2-2; v_gene: TRBV11-2; CDR3aa: CASTRERSTGELFF
j_gene: TRBJ2-7; v_gene: TRBV11-3; CDR3aa: CASSFMPTYEQYF
j_gene: TRBJ1-5; v_gene: TRBV15; CDR3aa: CATSGTRQRNQPQHF
j_gene: TRBJ1-1; v_gene: TRBV11-2; CDR3aa: CASSGRTGPTEAFF
j_gene: TRBJ1-3; v_gene: TRBV29-1; CDR3aa: CSVEVVNTIYF
j_gene: TRBJ2-5; v_gene: TRBV6-5; CDR3aa: CASSYTSVQETQYF
j_gene: TRBJ1-2; v_gene: TRBV28; CDR3aa: CASRRSGQSYGYTF
j_gene: TRBJ2-1; v_gene: TRBV10-1; CDR3aa: CASSIGRDDEQFF
j_gene: TRBJ2-3; v_gene: TRBV20-1; CDR3aa: CSARDSVRDTQYF
j_gene: TRBJ1-5; v_gene: TRBV6-1; CDR3aa: CALGGYSNQPQHF
j_gene: TRBJ1-1; v_gene: TRBV11-2; CDR3aa: CASSLVGSNTEAFF
j_gene: TRBJ1-3; v_gene: TRBV28; CDR3aa: CASSLMGQRRNTIYF